The 24 T cell receptor beta chains presented below share a single source sample, sequenced in a study of OX40 agonist ivuxolimab in advanced cancers. Sequenced by immunoSEQ multiplex PCR; TCRdb stores in-frame clones only, minus some. The data show approximately 68,000 clones, roughly 80% seen once. Sequencing used CD4+ or CD8+ T cells sorted from blood, obtained in a trial of the OX40 agonist ivuxolimab. All receptors derive from an adult with an advanced solid tumor such as melanoma, head and neck, liver or kidney cancer.

This sequence joins TRBV27 and TRBJ1-2; 11 bases line up with TRBD1. V lost 4 bases, J lost 4 bases, and 2 bases stayed unmatched. Germline V gives CDR1 MNHEY, CDR2 SMNVEV (reference sequence). This CDR3 has 14 residues. As DNA, the CDR3 is TGTGCCAGCAGTTCGGGACAGGGGGGCTATGGCTACACCTTC. The encoded protein is CASSSGQGGYGYTF.

The rearrangement links TRBV7-9 to TRBJ2-2, with 7 bases fitting TRBD1. The J segment lost 1 base and the V segment lost 3 bases, leaving 8 bases of the junction unmatched. The CDR3 totals 17 residues. CDR1 is SEHNR, CDR2 FQNEAQ, per germline (reference sequence). CDR3: CASSFPRQGWNTGELFF. CDR3 nucleotides: TGTGCCAGCAGCTTCCCCCGACAGGGTTGGAACACCGGGGAGCTGTTTTTT.

J is TRBJ1-5 and V is TRBV19; D uncertain. Germline V gives CDR1 LNHDA, CDR2 SQIVND (reference sequence). The CDR3 totals 14 residues. Trimming shortened V by 5 bases and J by 4 bases, and 12 bases separated the two germline ends. CDR3 nucleotide sequence: TGTGCCAGTAGTCGGGGAGATGAAAATCAGCCCCAGCATTTT. As protein: CASSRGDENQPQHF.

The chain is built from TRBV28 and TRBJ2-3; D gene unclear. V lost 2 bases to trimming and J lost 1 base, with 10 bases between them. The CDR3 extends over 15 amino acids. Germline CDR1 MDHEN, CDR2 SYDVKM. CDR3 loop: CASSLKSQGTDTQYF. The CDR3 bases are TGTGCCAGCAGTTTAAAATCCCAGGGCACAGATACGCAGTATTTT. The whole variable domain, filled in from reference TRBV28 and TRBJ2-3, reads DVKVTQSSRYLVKRTGEKVFLECVQDMDHENMFWYRQDPGLGLRLIYFSYDVKMKEKGDIPEGYSVSREKKERFSLILESASTNQTSMYLCASSLKSQGTDTQYFGPGTRLTVL.

The chain has TRBV9 and TRBJ2-1; 8 nucleotides match TRBD2. The CDR3 length is 16 residues. Looked up from germline, CDR1 is SGDLS and CDR2 is YYNGEE. The V and J ends lost 4 bases and 4 bases, in that order; junction bases with no gene match: 10. The CDR3 region is CASSPITGGLYNEQFF. CDR3 sequence (DNA): TGTGCCAGCAGCCCAATAACGGGGGGGCTTTACAATGAGCAGTTCTTC.

This clone was seen only once. The chain joins TRBV30 to TRBJ1-1; 8 bases agree with TRBD1. The CDR3 has 12 amino acids. Germline CDR1 is GTSNPN and CDR2 is SVGIG (reference sequence). Losses at the gene ends were 4 bases for V and 10 bases for J; bases not matched to a gene: 8. The chain's CDR3 is CAWNQGAKGAFF. The CDR3 nucleotides read TGTGCCTGGAATCAGGGGGCGAAGGGAGCTTTCTTT. Full variable domain (remainder filled in from reference TRBV30 and TRBJ1-1): SQTIHQWPATLVQPVGSPLSLECTVEGTSNPNLYWYRQAAGRGLQLLFYSVGIGQISSEVPQNLSASRPQDRQFILSSKKLLLSDSGFYLCAWNQGAKGAFFGQGTRLTVV.

This rearrangement joins TRBV6-5 to TRBJ2-7, with 8 bases matching TRBD2. Germline V gene lookup returns CDR1 MNHEY and CDR2 SVGAGI. With V trimmed by 6 bases and J by 4 bases, 11 bases remained unmatched. The CDR3 is 15 residues long. CDR3 DNA: TGTGCCAGCAGACAACGGGAGGGGGAGGAATACGAGCAGTACTTC. Translation gives CASRQREGEEYEQYF.

The chain links TRBV19 to TRBJ2-7; TRBD2 is a possible D gene (5 bases). V dropped 2 bases and J dropped 4 bases, with 12 bases sitting between them. The CDR3 sequence is 14 residues long. The germline V gene has CDR1 LNHDA and CDR2 SQIVND (reference sequence). The DNA of the CDR3 is TGTGCCAGTAGTATAAGCTTCGGGGATTACGAGCAGTACTTC. Its protein product is CASSISFGDYEQYF.

This clone was picked up a small number of times. Other DNA variants within this sample encode the same CDR3. The gene calls are TRBV7-2 and TRBJ2-1; no clear D gene. Germline CDR1 SGHTA, CDR2 FQGNSA. The V and J ends lost 0 bases and 1 base respectively, with 4 bases between them. The CDR3 runs 14 residues. CDR3 protein: CASSLAGSYNEQFF. The CDR3 DNA follows: TGTGCCAGCAGCTTAGCTGGGTCCTACAATGAGCAGTTCTTC.

The rearrangement joins TRBV19 to TRBJ2-3, with 8 bases lining up with TRBD2. The germline CDR1 and CDR2 sequences are LNHDA and SQIVND (reference sequence). The CDR3 sequence is 15 residues long. Unmatched junction bases numbered 9, after V lost 5 bases and J lost 5 bases. In nucleotides, the CDR3 is TGTGCCAGTAGTGGTACAGCGGGGGTGGGAGATACGCAGTATTTT. Residues: CASSGTAGVGDTQYF.

The chain is built from TRBV5-4 and TRBJ1-4; D is ambiguous. This CDR3 spans 15 amino acids. Germline loops: CDR1 SGHNT, CDR2 YYREEE (reference sequence). The germline V and J ends were trimmed by 0 bases and 7 bases, with 13 bases remaining between them. CDR3 loop: CASSLDRGRSEKLFF. The CDR3 DNA sequence: TGTGCCAGCAGCTTGGATCGGGGTCGAAGTGAAAAACTGTTTTTT. The entire variable domain, with the rest obtained from reference TRBV5-4 and TRBJ1-4, is as follows: ETGVTQSPTHLIKTRGQQVTLRCSSQSGHNTVSWYQQALGQGPQFIFQYYREEENGRGNFPPRFSGLQFPNYSSELNVNALELDDSALYLCASSLDRGRSEKLFFGSGTQLSVL.

The chain has TRBV6-5 and TRBJ1-4, with 9 bases matching TRBD1. Germline loops: CDR1 MNHEY, CDR2 SVGAGI. V lost 6 bases, J lost 5 bases, and 4 bases stayed unmatched. This CDR3 is 14 amino acids long. The CDR3 DNA reads TGTGCCAGCAGCCTCGGACAGGGGAATGAAAAACTGTTTTTT. Translated, it gives CASSLGQGNEKLFF.

The J gene is TRBJ1-1, the V gene TRBV11-3; 7 nucleotides line up with TRBD1. Germline loops: CDR1 SGHNT, CDR2 YENEEA. V shed 1 base, J shed 7 bases, and the junction held 0 bases outside the gene matches. This CDR3 contains 12 residues. The CDR3 nucleotides are TGTGCCAGCAGCTTAGCAGGGGGTGAAGCTTTCTTT. It specifies CASSLAGGEAFF.

CDR3 protein: CASSLDTLGNEQYF. The CDR3, as DNA: TGTGCCAGCAGTTTGGACACCCTAGGCAACGAGCAGTACTTC. V and J are TRBV27 and TRBJ2-7; a weak D match, TRBD1 (5 bases). Per germline, CDR1 MNHEY and CDR2 SMNVEV (reference sequence). The CDR3 is made up of 14 amino acids. Trimming left V 3 bases short and J 5 bases short, with 14 bases between.

The chain has TRBV28 and TRBJ1-1; D uncertain. The CDR3 totals 13 residues. The ends were cut back, 2 bases at V and 1 base at J, with 5 bases in the middle. Germline lookup yields CDR1 MDHEN and CDR2 SYDVKM. The CDR3 loop reads CASSLGQNTEAFF. DNA of the CDR3: TGTGCCAGCAGTTTAGGGCAGAACACTGAAGCTTTCTTT.

The chain uses TRBV6-5 and TRBJ1-1, with a tentative D call TRBD1 (6 bases). V lost 5 bases and J 1 base, leaving 14 bases between the germline ends. Germline V gene lookup returns CDR1 MNHEY and CDR2 SVGAGI. The CDR3 runs 15 residues. In DNA form, the CDR3 reads TGTGCCAGCAGTCCCGCGGGACAAACGAACACTGAAGCTTTCTTT. This encodes CASSPAGQTNTEAFF.

The chain recombines TRBV18 with TRBJ2-1, with D hard to call. This CDR3 spans 13 amino acids. The V gene's germline CDR1 is KGHSH and CDR2 LQKENI. V dropped 3 bases and J dropped 5 bases, with 8 bases sitting between them. CDR3 region: CASSPGGNNEQFF. The DNA of the CDR3 is TGTGCCAGCTCACCTGGTGGGAACAATGAGCAGTTCTTC.

V usage is TRBV7-3 and J usage is TRBJ2-7, with D tentatively TRBD1 (8 bases). V lost 6 bases and J lost 4, with 16 bases in between. Per the germline V gene, CDR1 is SGHTA and CDR2 is FQGTGA. The CDR3 runs 14 residues. Here the CDR3 reads CASSPTGGAYEQYF. The CDR3 bases are TGTGCCAGCAGTCCCACAGGGGGGGCATACGAGCAGTACTTC. The entire variable domain, with the rest obtained from reference TRBV7-3 and TRBJ2-7, is as follows: GAGVSQTPSNKVTEKGKYVELRCDPISGHTALYWYRQSLGQGPEFLIYFQGTGAADDSGLPNDRFFAVRPEGSVSTLKIQRTERGDSAVYLCASSPTGGAYEQYFGPGTRLTVT.

On this clone itself: This same CDR3 is encoded by further DNA sequences in the sample. The J gene is TRBJ2-7, the V gene TRBV9; 10 bases match TRBD1. Germline lookup yields CDR1 SGDLS and CDR2 YYNGEE. With V trimmed by 3 bases and J by 4 bases, 1 base remained unmatched. The CDR3 extends over 13 amino acids. CDR3 in amino acids: CASSGQGAYEQYF. CDR3 DNA sequence: TGTGCCAGCAGCGGACAGGGGGCATACGAGCAGTACTTC.

This sequence joins TRBV5-1 and TRBJ2-3; 7 bases fit TRBD2. V shed 4 bases, J shed 6 bases, and the junction held 8 bases outside the gene matches. Germline V gene data show CDR1 as SGHRS and CDR2 as YFSETQ. The CDR3 length is 14 residues. Here the CDR3 reads CASSPGREEDTQYF. The CDR3 DNA sequence: TGCGCCAGCAGCCCCGGACGGGAGGAGGATACGCAGTATTTT.

The chain combines TRBV6-1 with TRBJ2-7, with 7 bases fitting TRBD1. The CDR3 covers 13 residues. The J segment lost 4 bases and the V segment lost 6 bases, leaving 6 bases of the junction unmatched. The V gene's germline CDR1 is MNHNS and CDR2 SASEGT. The CDR3 spells CASRQWDRYEQYF. The CDR3 nucleotides read TGTGCCAGCAGACAGTGGGACAGATACGAGCAGTACTTC.

This clone appeared a few times. This rearrangement joins TRBV9 to TRBJ2-7; TRBD1 matches 9 bases. V shed 4 bases, J shed 6 bases, and the junction held 14 bases outside the gene matches. Germline V gives CDR1 SGDLS, CDR2 YYNGEE. CDR3 size: 16 residues. CDR3 nucleotides: TGTGCCAGCAGCCCCAACTCACAGGGGGCGCTCGGCGAGCAGTACTTC. Translated, it gives CASSPNSQGALGEQYF.

J is TRBJ1-6 and V is TRBV7-2; TRBD1 matches at 9 bases. Per the germline V gene, CDR1 is SGHTA and CDR2 is FQGNSA. The junction had 4 bases not matched to a gene; V was cut back by 1 base and J by 6 bases. The CDR3 extends over 16 amino acids. The CDR3 bases are TGTGCCAGCAGCTTAGGGGGACAGGGAGGTAATTCACCCCTCCACTTT. Its translation is CASSLGGQGGNSPLHF.

The V and J genes are TRBV29-1 and TRBJ2-7; the D gene is possibly TRBD1 (6 bases). Trimming took 4 bases from V and 0 from J, leaving 13 bases between them. Per the germline V gene, CDR1 is SQVTM and CDR2 is ANQGSEA. This CDR3 is built from 14 residues. The DNA for the CDR3 is TGCAGCGTTGCCCCCCAGGGGAGCTCCTACGAGCAGTACTTC. Its translation is CSVAPQGSSYEQYF.